Listed below are T cell receptor beta chains from one sample, sequenced in a study of blood T cell repertoires in COVID-19. Produced via immunoSEQ multiplex PCR; TCRdb's table is partial and in-frame only. The sample holds 90,000 to 150,000 clones, approximately 81% seen once. Sequencing used peripheral blood. These receptors originate from a woman aged 80 or older with acute or convalescent COVID-19. Each CDR3 is given with its conserved first and last residue. A D gene is named only where the DNA matches it firmly. Size tells how often a clone was seen (once, few, many) or the class of an expanded clone, and some rows leave it out.

TRBJ1-1	few	TRBV6-2/TRBV6-3	.	CASSYLPTTEAFF	TGTGCCAGCAGTTACCTTCCGACAACTGAAGCTTTCTTT
TRBJ2-1	.	TRBV5-6	.	CASSTLLEGEQFF	TGTGCCAGCAGCACACTTCTAGAGGGTGAGCAGTTCTTC
TRBJ1-1	.	TRBV6-5	.	CASSSLYTEAFF	TGTGCCAGCAGTTCCCTCTACACTGAAGCTTTCTTT
TRBJ1-2	few	TRBV19	TRBD1	CASSTDRGPSYTF	TGTGCCAGTAGTACAGACAGGGGTCCTTCCTACACCTTC
TRBJ1-2	once	TRBV2	TRBD1	CASSEGRRQGGYGYTF	TGTGCCAGCAGTGAGGGGCGAAGACAGGGCGGGTATGGCTACACCTTC
TRBJ1-2	.	TRBV11-2	TRBD1	CASSSGQGYGYTF	TGTGCCAGCAGCTCGGGACAGGGCTATGGCTACACCTTC
TRBJ1-6	.	TRBV30	.	CAWSSGRSSSPLHF	TGTGCCTGGAGTAGCGGAAGGTCTAGTTCACCCCTCCACTTT
TRBJ1-1	.	TRBV19	TRBD1	CATRQGRFGTEAFF	TGTGCCACCCGACAGGGGAGGTTTGGCACTGAAGCTTTCTTT
TRBJ1-5	.	TRBV5-8	.	CASSLRAGVQPQHF	TGTGCCAGCAGCTTGAGGGCAGGGGTACAGCCCCAGCATTTT
TRBJ2-1	.	TRBV29-1	.	CSVDRVAVEYNEQFF	TGCAGCGTTGACCGGGTCGCGGTCGAATACAATGAGCAGTTCTTC
TRBJ1-2	.	TRBV28	.	CASSFPGHGHYGYTF	TGTGCCAGCAGCTTCCCCGGACACGGACACTATGGCTACACCTTC
TRBJ2-7	few	TRBV4-3	TRBD2	CASSQGVAGGPSYEQYF	TGCGCCAGCAGCCAAGGAGTTGCGGGGGGGCCGTCCTACGAGCAGTACTTC
TRBJ2-5	.	TRBV6-2/TRBV6-3	.	CASRPFGRPVQETQYF	TGTGCCAGCAGGCCTTTTGGGCGACCCGTTCAAGAGACCCAGTACTTC
TRBJ1-3	.	TRBV7-2	.	CASSPGLAGNTIYF	TGTGCCAGCAGCCCAGGGCTGGCTGGAAACACCATATATTTT
TRBJ2-3	.	TRBV5-1	.	CASSLVPSSGTDTQYF	TGCGCCAGCAGCTTGGTCCCTTCCAGCGGCACAGATACGCAGTATTTT
TRBJ1-2	.	TRBV30	.	CAWSVPRRGTYGYTF	TGTGCCTGGAGTGTACCCCGTCGGGGGACCTATGGCTACACCTTC
TRBJ1-1	.	TRBV28	.	CASQGFEAFF	TGTGCCAGCCAGGGCTTTGAAGCTTTCTTT
TRBJ2-1	.	TRBV28	TRBD2	CASRTSGSSYNEQFF	TGTGCCAGCAGGACGAGCGGGAGCTCCTACAATGAGCAGTTCTTC
TRBJ1-3	.	TRBV27	.	CFRGYGNTIYF	TGTTTTAGGGGGTACGGAAACACCATATATTTT
TRBJ2-2	few	TRBV10-3	.	CAISEVGAGGELFF	TGTGCCATCAGTGAGGTTGGTGCCGGCGGGGAGCTGTTTTTT
TRBJ1-2	.	TRBV6-6	.	CASSQDKNYGYTF	TGTGCCAGCAGTCAAGACAAGAACTATGGCTACACCTTC
TRBJ1-5	.	TRBV4-3	.	CASSPGRANQPQHF	TGCGCCAGCAGCCCCGGGAGGGCGAATCAGCCCCAGCATTTT
TRBJ1-1	few	TRBV23-1	TRBD1	CASSHVGQGYPEAFF	TGCGCCAGCAGTCATGTGGGACAGGGGTACCCTGAAGCTTTCTTT
TRBJ1-5	.	TRBV19	.	CASSIDGGVARQPQHF	TGTGCCAGTAGTATAGACGGAGGGGTGGCTCGTCAGCCCCAGCATTTT
TRBJ1-5	.	TRBV30	TRBD1	CAWMGQAAGNQPQHF	TGTGCCTGGATGGGACAGGCCGCGGGCAATCAGCCCCAGCATTTT
TRBJ2-3	.	TRBV24-1	.	CATSDLLEGQYF	TGTGCCACCAGTGATTTGCTTGAGGGGCAGTATTTT
TRBJ2-7	.	TRBV30	TRBD1	CAWSVGTGYYEQYF	TGTGCCTGGAGTGTAGGGACAGGATACTACGAGCAGTACTTC
TRBJ2-1	.	TRBV4-3	TRBD2	CASSQDRGGREQFF	TGCGCCAGCAGCCAAGACCGGGGGGGGCGTGAGCAGTTCTTC
TRBJ2-1	.	TRBV6-5	.	CASIEQGSYNEQFF	TGTGCCAGCATAGAACAGGGTTCCTACAATGAGCAGTTCTTC
TRBJ2-7	.	TRBV2	TRBD1	CASSMTGDYEQYF	TGTGCCAGCAGTATGACAGGGGACTACGAGCAGTACTTC
TRBJ1-6	few	TRBV18	.	CASSPRTDSYNSPLHF	TGTGCCAGCTCACCTCGGACAGACTCCTATAATTCACCCCTCCACTTT
TRBJ1-1	.	TRBV30	TRBD1	CAWCIGQGDTEAFF	TGTGCCTGGTGTATCGGACAGGGGGACACTGAAGCTTTCTTT
TRBJ2-3	few	TRBV5-1	TRBD2	CASSLYGGDTDTQYF	TGCGCCAGCAGCTTGTACGGGGGGGACACAGATACGCAGTATTTT
TRBJ2-2	.	TRBV5-1	TRBD2	CASSLQRGGPRNTGELFF	TGCGCCAGCAGCTTGCAGCGGGGGGGTCCAAGAAACACCGGGGAGCTGTTTTTT
TRBJ1-1	.	TRBV7-9	TRBD1	CASSTRPQGVDEAFF	TGTGCCAGCAGCACAAGGCCACAGGGGGTGGATGAAGCTTTCTTT
TRBJ2-4	.	TRBV4-2	.	CASSQQLRAGLDIQYF	TGTGCCAGCAGCCAACAGCTTAGGGCGGGGCTCGACATTCAGTACTTC
TRBJ2-7	.	TRBV9	.	CASSVGGHEAYEQYF	TGTGCCAGCAGCGTTGGGGGACATGAAGCCTACGAGCAGTACTTC
TRBJ1-5	.	TRBV19	.	CASKGYSGSSNQPQHF	TGTGCCAGTAAAGGGTACTCGGGGAGTAGCAATCAGCCCCAGCATTTT
TRBJ1-1	.	TRBV7-2	.	CASSLEYSGTEAFF	TGTGCCAGCAGCTTAGAGTACAGTGGCACTGAAGCTTTCTTT
TRBJ1-1	few	TRBV5-4	TRBD1	CASGGTGVMNTEAFF	TGTGCCAGCGGAGGCACAGGGGTAATGAACACTGAAGCTTTCTTT
TRBJ1-4	.	TRBV5-1	.	CASSLQSTNEKLFF	TGCGCCAGCAGCTTACAGTCAACTAATGAAAAACTGTTTTTT
TRBJ2-2	.	TRBV7-2	TRBD2	CASTLAGGASGELFF	TGTGCCAGCACTTTAGCGGGAGGAGCATCCGGGGAGCTGTTTTTT
TRBJ1-2	.	TRBV2	TRBD1	CASSEGGQVYGYTF	TGTGCCAGCAGTGAGGGTGGACAGGTCTATGGCTACACCTTC
TRBJ1-1	.	TRBV6-5	TRBD1	CASSQTGGNTEAFF	TGTGCCAGCAGCCAAACAGGGGGGAACACTGAAGCTTTCTTT
TRBJ2-2	few	TRBV5-1	.	CASSSGTGELFF	TGCGCCAGCAGCTCGGGCACCGGGGAGCTGTTTTTT
TRBJ1-5	.	TRBV6-2/TRBV6-3	.	CASSNGGMYNQPQHF	TGTGCCAGCAGTAACGGGGGGATGTACAATCAGCCCCAGCATTTT
TRBJ1-1	many	TRBV7-9	.	CASSSHSLNTEAFF	TGTGCCAGCAGCTCCCATAGTTTGAACACTGAAGCTTTCTTT
TRBJ2-1	.	TRBV7-2	.	CASSLAASSEQFF	TGTGCCAGCAGCTTAGCTGCTTCTAGTGAGCAGTTCTTC
TRBJ2-5	.	TRBV20-1	.	CSARDWTQETQYF	TGCAGTGCTCGTGACTGGACACAAGAGACCCAGTACTTC
TRBJ2-5	.	TRBV3-1/TRBV3-2	.	CASSQGHETQYF	TGTGCCAGCAGCCAGGGACACGAGACCCAGTACTTC
TRBJ2-5	.	TRBV11-2	.	CASSLALETQYF	TGTGCCAGCAGCTTAGCCCTGGAGACCCAGTACTTC
TRBJ1-6	.	TRBV6-5	TRBD1	CASRTGRDNSPLHF	TGTGCCAGCCGGACAGGGCGAGATAATTCACCCCTCCACTTT
TRBJ1-5	.	TRBV2	TRBD1	CASRQRRTGENQPQHF	TGTGCCAGCAGACAAAGGCGGACAGGGGAGAATCAGCCCCAGCATTTT